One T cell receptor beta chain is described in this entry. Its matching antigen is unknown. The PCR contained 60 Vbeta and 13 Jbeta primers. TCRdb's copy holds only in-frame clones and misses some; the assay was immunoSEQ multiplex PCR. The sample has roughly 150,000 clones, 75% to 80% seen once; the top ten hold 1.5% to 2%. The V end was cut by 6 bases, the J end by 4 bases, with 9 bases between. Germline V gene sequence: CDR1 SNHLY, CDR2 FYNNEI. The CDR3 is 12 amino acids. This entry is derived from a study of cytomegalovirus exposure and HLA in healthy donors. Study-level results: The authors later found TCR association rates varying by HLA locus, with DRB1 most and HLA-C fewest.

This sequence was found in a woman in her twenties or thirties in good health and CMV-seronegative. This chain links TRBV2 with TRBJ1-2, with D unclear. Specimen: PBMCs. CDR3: CASRGLTYGYTF. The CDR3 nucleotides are TGTGCCAGCAGGGGCTTGACCTATGGCTACACCTTC.